This paragraph covers one TCR beta chain sequence. What it binds is unknown. The data were obtained in a study of OX40 agonist ivuxolimab in advanced cancers. Study details: Ivuxolimab was administered intravenously to patients at 0.01 to 10 mg/kg every 2 weeks. Treatment received earlier with anti-PD-1, anti-PD-L1 or anti-CTLA-4 agents was allowed, and approximately 44% had some.

Findings of the study overall: Circulating CD4+ and CD8+ T cells showed clonal expansion by week 6 at 0.1 to 3.0 mg/kg.

Germline CDR1 and CDR2: MGHDK and SYGVNS. Deletions cut 4 bases from V and 14 bases from J, with 12 bases between. The CDR3 is made up of 12 amino acids. The data were produced by immunoSEQ multiplex PCR, yet TCRdb's version contains in-frame clones alone and is incomplete. The sample comprises 55,000 to 70,000 clones, around four fifths of which are singletons, and 3.7% rests with the top ten. The receptor's source is an adult with an advanced solid tumor such as melanoma, head and neck, liver or kidney cancer. The V call is TRBV25-1, the J call TRBJ1-6; D perhaps matches TRBD1 (5 bases). This specimen was CD4+ or CD8+ T cells sorted from blood, taken in a trial of the OX40 agonist ivuxolimab. CDR3 bases: TGTGCCAGCAGTGGGTCAGGGAGAGCCCTCCACTTT. Its translation: CASSGSGRALHF.